This TCR beta chain was observed in a study of T cells in localized non-small cell lung cancer. Findings of the study overall: Only one tumor region was sequenced, so heterogeneity remains possible. A median of around 52 clones ranked among the top 100 in tumor appeared in adjacent lung. The highest T cell clonality was in uninvolved adjacent lung, above tumor.

Measured with immunoSEQ multiplex PCR; TCRdb has only the in-frame clones, and not every one. The table has approximately 28,000 clones, less than 95% seen once. As to this clone: The antigen remains undetermined.

The CDR3 length is 13 residues. CDR1 SEHNR and CDR2 FQNEAQ come from the germline V gene (reference sequence). Trimming shortened V by 10 bases and J by 0 bases, and 10 bases separated the two germline ends. This specimen consisted of peripheral blood, obtained before any cancer treatment. V is TRBV7-9 and J is TRBJ1-5; D is ambiguous. This TCR was sampled from a female donor of 60 years or more with stage I lung adenocarcinoma. The chain's CDR3 is CAISDASNQPQHF. Written as DNA, the CDR3 is TGTGCCATCTCGGACGCTAGCAATCAGCCCCAGCATTTT.